This T cell receptor (beta chain) was identified in a study of cytomegalovirus exposure and HLA in healthy donors. PCR employed 60 Vbeta and 13 Jbeta primers. The method was immunoSEQ multiplex PCR; TCRdb's version includes in-frame clones alone and lacks a portion of them. Of approximately 130,000 clones in the sample, about four fifths are singletons; the top ten hold 3% to 4%. Concerning this clone: Its antigen is as yet unknown.

Germline assignment: CDR1 SGHRS and CDR2 YFSETQ. The ends lost 3 bases at V and 7 bases at J; junction bases unmatched: 5. There are 15 residues in the CDR3. Notes on the study in general: Presence/absence analysis assumed near-uniform sequencing depth across donors.

The sequence was collected from a woman between 40 and 55 years old in good health and CMV-seronegative. The V and J genes are TRBV5-1 and TRBJ1-6, with TRBD1 matching over 9 bases. The sequencing sample was made of PBMCs. The DNA of the CDR3 is TGCGCCAGCAGCTCGACCGGGACAGGGAATTCACCCCTCCACTTT. This codes for CASSSTGTGNSPLHF.